Below, 21 T cell receptor beta chains from the same sample are listed, as sequenced in a study of T cell repertoires in cytomegalovirus infection. MiXCR was run by TCRdb on the reads, yielding one entry per CDR3 protein. This table has 450,000 to 550,000 distinct CDR3 sequences, 16% appearing once. The sequenced sample was CD8+ T cells from PBMCs. The receptors were gathered from a human donor in good health (CMV status not recorded). Some clones in this sample may be carry-over from other donors' samples.

This clonotype was counted ten times or more. The chain has TRBV30 and TRBJ1-4; D is unclear. With 2 bases removed from V and 4 bases from J, the gap between germline ends came to 11 bases. The CDR3 spans 14 residues. The germline gives CDR1 GTSNPN, CDR2 SVGIG (reference sequence). In DNA, the CDR3 is TGTGCCTGGAGTAGTGCGCCAGATAATGAAAAACTGTTTTTT. It encodes CAWSSAPDNEKLFF.

This clonotype was counted only a few times. The gene calls are TRBV28 and TRBJ2-1; tentatively, D is TRBD2 (6 bases). Germline V gene sequence: CDR1 MDHEN, CDR2 SYDVKM. The length of the CDR3 is 15 residues. V shed 1 base and J shed 2 bases, with 9 bases lying between them. CDR3 sequence: CASSLFGRTYNEQFF. The CDR3 DNA reads TGTGCCAGCAGTTTATTTGGGAGGACCTACAATGAGCAGTTCTTC. The variable domain in full, completed from reference TRBV28 and TRBJ2-1, reads DVKVTQSSRYLVKRTGEKVFLECVQDMDHENMFWYRQDPGLGLRLIYFSYDVKMKEKGDIPEGYSVSREKKERFSLILESASTNQTSMYLCASSLFGRTYNEQFFGPGTRLTVL.

This clonotype was observed a handful of times. The chain joins TRBV27 to TRBJ1-1, with D perhaps matching TRBD1 (5 bases). Trimming removed 2 bases at V and 1 base at J, with 8 bases between. CDR3 length equals 14 residues. Germline V CDR1 and CDR2: MNHEY, SMNVEV (reference sequence). The CDR3 is CASSLDSSNTEAFF. The CDR3 coding sequence is TGTGCCAGCAGTTTAGACAGTTCGAACACTGAAGCTTTCTTT.

As for this clonotype: Germline is not matched at one junction end, which may reflect a read error. The chain couples TRBV11-2 to TRBJ1-5; TRBD1 is a possible D gene (5 bases). Germline lookup yields CDR1 SGHAT and CDR2 FQNNGV. The CDR3 length is 17 residues. The CDR3 DNA reads as TGTGCCAGCAGTACCGCCGGGGGGGGTGTCGGCAATCAGTCCCAGCATTTT. Amino acids: CASSTAGGGVGNQSQHF.

The chain is built from TRBV4-1 and TRBJ2-3; unclear D gene. The V gene lost 4 bases and the J gene lost 2 bases, with 10 bases spanning the gap. Germline CDR1 is MGHRA and CDR2 is YSYEKL. The CDR3 runs 14 residues. CDR3 sequence (DNA): TGCGCCAGCAGCCCTTGGGATAACACAGATACGCAGTATTTT. Its protein is CASSPWDNTDTQYF.

This clonotype was detected many times. This CDR3 reads CASSTEGTANTGELFF. The CDR3 nucleotides read TGTGCCAGTAGTACCGAGGGGACAGCTAACACCGGGGAGCTGTTTTTT. The rearrangement links TRBV19 to TRBJ2-2, with 7 bases aligning to TRBD1. Per the germline V gene, CDR1 is LNHDA and CDR2 is SQIVND (reference sequence). The length of the CDR3 is 16 residues. V was pared by 4 bases and J by 2 bases, with 7 bases of the junction left unmatched.

This clonotype was picked up many times. The V and J genes are TRBV7-2 and TRBJ2-1; 8 bases are a match to TRBD2. Germline V gives CDR1 SGHTA, CDR2 FQGNSA. This CDR3 is built from 15 residues. Trimming took 6 bases from V and 7 from J; bases not matched to a gene: 11. The CDR3 region has the DNA TGTGCCAGCAGTCCCTCTGGGCGGGAGGAGAATGAGCAGTTCTTC. Encoded protein: CASSPSGREENEQFF.

This chain links TRBV29-1 with TRBJ2-7; a weak D match, TRBD2 (5 bases). Trimming removed 3 bases at V and 1 base at J, with 7 bases between. CDR3 size: 12 residues. Germline V lookup: CDR1 SQVTM, CDR2 ANQGSEA. CDR3 region: CSVDSGSYEQYF. DNA of the CDR3: TGCAGCGTTGACAGCGGTTCCTACGAGCAGTACTTC.

This clonotype was counted ten times or more. J is TRBJ1-2 and V is TRBV7-9; D is undetermined. Deletions cut 1 base from V and 0 bases from J, with 12 bases between. CDR1 and CDR2 (germline): SEHNR, FQNEAQ (reference sequence). The CDR3 loop spans 16 amino acids. The CDR3 nucleotides read TGTGCCAGCAGCTTAGGTCTCAGCATAGCTAACTATGGCTACACCTTC. Residues: CASSLGLSIANYGYTF.

The chain links TRBV14 to TRBJ2-1, with 8 bases aligning to TRBD2. Germline loops: CDR1 SGHDN, CDR2 FVKESK. The V and J ends lost 4 bases and 4 bases, in that order; junction bases with no gene match: 12. This CDR3 spans 17 amino acids. DNA for the CDR3: TGTGCCAGCAGCCGACAGTGGGAGGCGGGGGGTTACAATGAGCAGTTCTTC. Its protein product is CASSRQWEAGGYNEQFF.

This clonotype was found many times. The V gene is TRBV7-9, the J gene TRBJ2-7, with 7 bases aligning to TRBD2. The CDR3 has 15 residues. Germline V gene sequence: CDR1 SEHNR, CDR2 FQNEAQ (reference sequence). V trimming: 5 bases; J trimming: 5 bases; junction bases outside the gene matches: 12. DNA of the CDR3: TGTGCCAGCAGCCCTAGGGGTGGGAGCGGGAACGAGCAGTACTTC. Its protein is CASSPRGGSGNEQYF.

The V call is TRBV28, the J call TRBJ2-3; 7 bases match TRBD2. This CDR3 spans 18 amino acids. From germline, CDR1 is MDHEN and CDR2 SYDVKM. With 3 bases clipped from V and 1 base from J, the junction kept 13 bases outside the gene matches. CDR3 nucleotides: TGTGCCAGCAGTTTCGAGGGAGGGCCGCCCCGTCGCACAGATACGCAGTATTTT. Translation: CASSFEGGPPRRTDTQYF.

This clonotype was observed a handful of times. The gene calls are TRBV5-1 and TRBJ1-1, with no clear D. This CDR3 spans 13 amino acids. Deletions cut 0 bases from V and 6 bases from J, with 9 bases between. Germline V gives CDR1 SGHRS, CDR2 YFSETQ. CDR3 bases: TGCGCCAGCAGCTTGGCTCTGGGCGCTGAAGCTTTCTTT. This gives the protein CASSLALGAEAFF.

This clonotype was seen many times. The J gene is TRBJ2-3, the V gene TRBV12-3 or TRBV12-4, with D perhaps TRBD2 (6 bases). This CDR3 has 16 amino acids. V was cut by 4 bases and J by 7 bases, with 21 bases left in between. The CDR3 region is CASSSPRGKIRHTQYF. The CDR3, as DNA: TGTGCCAGCAGTTCACCGCGGGGCAAAATCCGGCATACGCAGTATTTT.

In this sample, this clonotype turned up a few times. V and J are TRBV25-1 and TRBJ1-2; a weak D match, TRBD1 (6 bases). Germline CDR1 MGHDK, CDR2 SYGVNS. The CDR3 is 14 residues long. V gave up 7 bases and J gave up 7 bases, with 19 bases separating them. The CDR3 DNA sequence: TGTGCCAGCACCGCGGGGGCAGGTCTCGCTGGCTACACCTTC. Translating it yields CASTAGAGLAGYTF.

The V and J genes are TRBV9 and TRBJ1-2; a weak D match, TRBD1 (6 bases). Germline assignment: CDR1 SGDLS and CDR2 YYNGEE. The V and J ends lost 4 bases and 8 bases respectively, with 18 bases between them. This CDR3 region has 14 residues. CDR3 sequence: CASSHSSGARGYTF. CDR3 bases: TGTGCCAGCAGCCACAGCTCAGGGGCGCGAGGCTACACCTTC.

This clonotype was counted only a few times. A much larger clonotype is one base distant, so this may be a read error. The rearrangement links TRBV7-3 to TRBJ2-2; D uncertain. V lost 2 bases to trimming and J lost 1 base, with 2 bases between them. The CDR3 is 13 amino acids. Per germline, CDR1 SGHTA and CDR2 FQGTGA. CDR3 sequence reads: CASSLWNTGELFF. CDR3 in DNA: TGTGCCAGCAGCTTATGGAACACCGGGGAGCTGTTTTTT.

The V and J genes are TRBV12-3 or TRBV12-4 and TRBJ2-1, with TRBD1 identical over 12 bases. J was trimmed by 8 bases and V by 5 bases; bases with no gene match: 7. There are 15 residues in the CDR3. DNA of the CDR3: TGTGCCAGCAGTCCCGGGACAGGGGGCTGGGATGAGCAGTTCTTC. Protein: CASSPGTGGWDEQFF.

This clonotype was found many times. This chain connects TRBV12-3 or TRBV12-4 to TRBJ1-1; the match to TRBD1 covers 9 bases. The J segment lost 5 bases and the V segment lost 6 bases, leaving 7 bases of the junction unmatched. The CDR3 extends over 14 amino acids. Here the CDR3 reads CASRLDRGETEAFF. The CDR3 DNA is TGTGCCAGCAGACTGGACAGGGGAGAGACTGAAGCTTTCTTT.

In this sample, this clonotype turned up a few times. The CDR3 bases are TGTGCCAGCAGCTCAACCCTCCGGGACAGCAATCAGCCCCAGCATTTT. Protein sequence: CASSSTLRDSNQPQHF. The rearrangement uses TRBV7-9 and TRBJ1-5; D perhaps matches TRBD1 (5 bases). The CDR3 consists of 16 residues. Trimming removed 4 bases from V and 1 base from J, with 14 bases in between. CDR1 SEHNR and CDR2 FQNEAQ come from the germline V gene (reference sequence).

This clonotype has ten or more counts. The rearrangement uses TRBV29-1 and TRBJ2-7, with 10 positions matching TRBD2. J was trimmed by 3 bases and V by 4 bases; bases with no gene match: 0. Germline lookup yields CDR1 SQVTM and CDR2 ANQGSEA. The CDR3 has 12 amino acids. The CDR3 sequence: CSVASGSYEQYF. CDR3 coding DNA: TGCAGCGTTGCTAGCGGGAGCTACGAGCAGTACTTC.